These 26 T cell receptor beta chains share one sample of origin, sequenced in a study of blood T cell repertoires in COVID-19. Clones were sequenced by immunoSEQ multiplex PCR, and TCRdb holds only the in-frame ones, with some missing. The data show 200,000 to 250,000 clones, with 88% seen just once and around 2.9% held by the top ten. Sequencing was done on a sample of peripheral blood. Source of these receptors: a woman in her sixties or seventies with acute or convalescent COVID-19.

This clone appeared a single time. The gene calls are TRBV10-1 and TRBJ2-1, with D possibly TRBD1 on 5 matching bases. The germline V and J ends were trimmed by 2 bases and 9 bases, with 11 bases remaining between them. The CDR3 is made up of 13 amino acids. The V gene's germline CDR1 is WNHNN and CDR2 SYGVQD (reference sequence). CDR3 nucleotide sequence: TGCGCCAGCAGTGAGCGCCAGGGAACTGAGCAGTTCTTC. It specifies CASSERQGTEQFF.

This clone was counted only a few times. The V and J genes are TRBV5-1 and TRBJ1-5, with D possibly matching TRBD1 (5 bases). There are 14 residues in the CDR3. Germline V gene lookup returns CDR1 SGHRS and CDR2 YFSETQ. V lost 4 bases and J lost 2, with 10 bases in between. The CDR3 loop is CASSPAGGNQPQHF. In nucleotides, the CDR3 is TGCGCCAGCAGCCCAGCGGGGGGCAATCAGCCCCAGCATTTT. The full variable domain, its missing parts supplied by reference TRBV5-1 and TRBJ1-5, is KAGVTQTPRYLIKTRGQQVTLSCSPISGHRSVSWYQQTPGQGLQFLFEYFSETQRNKGNFPGRFSGRQFSNSRSEMNVSTLELGDSALYLCASSPAGGNQPQHFGDGTRLSIL.

As regards this clone: Germline is not matched at one junction end, which may reflect a read error. The CDR3 loop is CASGLTGVNEKLFF. DNA for the CDR3: TGTGCCAGCGGTTTGACAGGTGTTAATGAAAAACTGTTTTTT. The chain carries TRBV28 and TRBJ1-4, with D perhaps TRBD1 (6 bases). CDR1 is MDHEN and CDR2 is SYDVKM in the germline V gene. This CDR3 region has 14 residues.

The genes are TRBV9 and TRBJ1-4, with 7 positions matching TRBD1. The CDR3 consists of 15 residues. The trim removed 4 bases at V and 8 bases at J, leaving 11 bases unmatched. Looked up from germline, CDR1 is SGDLS and CDR2 is YYNGEE. Written as DNA, the CDR3 is TGTGCCAGCAGCACACGCAGGGGGGCGGCGGAAAAACTGTTTTTT. This encodes CASSTRRGAAEKLFF.

The chain combines TRBV19 with TRBJ1-2; 9 bases align to TRBD1. This CDR3 contains 15 residues. Germline loops: CDR1 LNHDA, CDR2 SQIVND (reference sequence). J was trimmed by 8 bases and V by 3 bases; bases with no gene match: 10. The CDR3: CASSIIPRQGDGYTF. CDR3 nucleotide sequence: TGTGCCAGTAGTATTATTCCCCGACAGGGGGACGGCTACACCTTC. The full variable domain, completed using reference TRBV19 and TRBJ1-2, is DGGITQSPKYLFRKEGQNVTLSCEQNLNHDAMYWYRQDPGQGLRLIYYSQIVNDFQKGDIAEGYSVSREKKESFPLTVTSAQKNPTAFYLCASSIIPRQGDGYTFGSGTRLTVV.

CDR3 sequence (DNA): TGTGCCAGCAGTGAATATGCAGGGGGCCGGAACACCATATATTTT. It codes for CASSEYAGGRNTIYF. The rearrangement links TRBV25-1 to TRBJ1-3; TRBD1 matches 8 bases. V trimming: 0 bases; J trimming: 7 bases; junction bases outside the gene matches: 5. CDR1 is MGHDK, CDR2 SYGVNS, per germline. CDR3 size: 15 residues.

The V and J genes are TRBV18 and TRBJ1-2, with 10 positions matching TRBD1. V was pared by 6 bases and J by 8 bases, with 9 bases of the junction left unmatched. CDR3 length: 14 residues. Per germline, CDR1 KGHSH and CDR2 LQKENI. The CDR3 is CASSQGQGIGGYTF. In DNA, the CDR3 is TGTGCCAGCTCCCAGGGACAGGGGATAGGCGGCTACACCTTC.

The chain recombines TRBV4-2 with TRBJ2-2, with 7 bases that match TRBD1. The germline V gene has CDR1 LGHNA and CDR2 YNFKEQ. The CDR3 consists of 17 residues. V trimming: 0 bases; J trimming: 7 bases; junction bases outside the gene matches: 11. The CDR3 is CASSQEHGLGGGGELFF. The DNA of the CDR3 is TGTGCCAGCAGCCAAGAACATGGTCTAGGGGGCGGCGGGGAGCTGTTTTTT.

The chain recombines TRBV4-1 with TRBJ1-3; no clear D. The CDR3 has 15 residues. The V end lost 2 bases, the J end lost 0 bases, and 8 bases lay between the germline ends. CDR1 and CDR2 from the germline V gene are MGHRA and YSYEKL. The CDR3 here is CASSQTRSSGNTIYF. The CDR3 bases are TGCGCCAGCAGCCAAACCCGGAGCTCTGGAAACACCATATATTTT.

CDR3: CASSVRTGQSYEQYF. The CDR3 DNA is TGTGCCAGCAGCGTCCGGACAGGGCAATCCTACGAGCAGTACTTC. The chain is built from TRBV9 and TRBJ2-7; 8 bases line up with TRBD1. CDR3 length: 15 residues. V lost 2 bases, J lost 1 base, and 5 bases stayed unmatched. In germline, CDR1 is SGDLS, CDR2 YYNGEE.

This chain uses TRBV10-1 with TRBJ1-1; 9 nucleotides align to TRBD1. Germline V gene lookup returns CDR1 WNHNN and CDR2 SYGVQD (reference sequence). V trimming: 0 bases; J trimming: 5 bases; junction bases outside the gene matches: 1. The CDR3 is 14 residues long. The CDR3 nucleotides read TGCGCCAGCAGTGAGTCCGGGACAGGGACTGAAGCTTTCTTT. Translating it yields CASSESGTGTEAFF.

This chain links TRBV10-3 with TRBJ2-1; TRBD1 is a possible D gene (6 bases). Trimming shortened V by 2 bases and J by 4 bases, and 12 bases separated the two germline ends. The CDR3 consists of 15 residues. CDR1 and CDR2 (germline): ENHRY, SYGVKD. CDR3 bases: TGTGCCATCAGTGAGACCTCGGACAGTTACAATGAGCAGTTCTTC. Protein sequence: CAISETSDSYNEQFF.

The CDR3 DNA sequence: TGTGCCAGCAGGAAGACTAGCGGAAGAGAGACAGATACGCAGTATTTT. Translated, it gives CASRKTSGRETDTQYF. The rearrangement links TRBV11-2 to TRBJ2-3, with 9 bases fitting TRBD2. With 6 bases clipped from V and 3 bases from J, the junction kept 10 bases outside the gene matches. CDR1 SGHAT and CDR2 FQNNGV come from the germline V gene. The CDR3 loop spans 16 amino acids.

V is TRBV19 and J is TRBJ2-6; 10 nucleotides align to TRBD2. With V trimmed by 1 base and J by 4 bases, 10 bases remained unmatched. CDR3 length: 19 residues. CDR1 LNHDA and CDR2 SQIVND come from the germline V gene (reference sequence). The CDR3 loop reads CASSIGPSGGPGGANVLTF. The CDR3 DNA reads TGTGCCAGTAGTATAGGGCCTAGCGGGGGCCCCGGGGGGGCCAACGTCCTGACTTTC.

This clone was seen only once. The chain couples TRBV18 to TRBJ2-7, with D possibly matching TRBD2 (6 bases). V lost 1 base, J lost 2 bases, and 12 bases lay in between. Germline CDR1 and CDR2: KGHSH and LQKENI. The CDR3 spans 15 residues. CDR3 loop: CASSPRGGGTYEQYF. DNA for the CDR3: TGTGCCAGCTCACCACGGGGTGGGGGGACCTACGAGCAGTACTTC.

V and J are TRBV7-2 and TRBJ1-1, with a possible D match to TRBD1 (5 bases). The germline V and J ends were trimmed by 1 base and 0 bases, with 12 bases remaining between them. This CDR3 has 16 amino acids. Germline loops: CDR1 SGHTA, CDR2 FQGNSA. CDR3 protein: CASSLVGAGVNTEAFF. CDR3 DNA sequence: TGTGCCAGCAGCTTAGTTGGGGCGGGAGTGAACACTGAAGCTTTCTTT.

This clone appeared a single time. The chain links TRBV5-6 to TRBJ1-2; D ambiguous. This CDR3 is 12 amino acids long. Trimming cost V 5 bases and J 5 bases, with 10 bases left between them. The germline CDR1 and CDR2 sequences are SGHDT and YYEEEE. CDR3 region: CASSYALYGYTF. For the CDR3, the DNA is TGTGCCAGCAGTTACGCCCTATATGGCTACACCTTC.

The V gene is TRBV18, the J gene TRBJ2-7; TRBD1 matches 8 bases. CDR3 length: 15 amino acids. V gave up 2 bases and J gave up 2 bases; unmatched junction bases: 5. CDR1 is KGHSH, CDR2 LQKENI, per germline. CDR3 bases: TGTGCCAGCTCACCAGGACAGGGAGGCCCCTACGAGCAGTACTTC. Encoded protein: CASSPGQGGPYEQYF.

This rearrangement joins TRBV9 to TRBJ1-4, with TRBD1 matching 8 bases. CDR1 is SGDLS and CDR2 is YYNGEE in the germline V gene. With V trimmed by 4 bases and J by 8 bases, 7 bases remained unmatched. The CDR3 has 14 amino acids. CDR3 nucleotides: TGTGCCAGCAGCCCCCGACAGGGGCAGGAAAAACTGTTTTTT. Amino acid sequence: CASSPRQGQEKLFF. Supplemented by reference TRBV9 and TRBJ1-4, the full variable domain reads DSGVTQTPKHLITATGQRVTLRCSPRSGDLSVYWYQQSLDQGLQFLIQYYNGEERAKGNILERFSAQQFPDLHSELNLSSLELGDSALYFCASSPRQGQEKLFFGSGTQLSVL.

The genes are TRBV7-9 and TRBJ1-1; D gene ambiguous. Trimming took 1 base from V and 1 from J, leaving 19 bases between them. CDR1 is SEHNR and CDR2 is FQNEAQ in the germline V gene (reference sequence). This CDR3 has 18 amino acids. CDR3 loop: CASSLGKRGRVGNTEAFF. The CDR3 region has the DNA TGTGCCAGCAGCTTAGGCAAGCGGGGTAGGGTTGGGAACACTGAAGCTTTCTTT.

The chain is built from TRBV6-6 and TRBJ2-7; TRBD2 might be the D (6 bases). CDR3 length: 13 amino acids. Germline CDR1 reads MNHNY; CDR2 reads SVGAGI (reference sequence). Trimming shortened V by 2 bases and J by 5 bases, and 10 bases separated the two germline ends. This CDR3 reads CASSYPGEDEQYF. The CDR3 nucleotides are TGTGCCAGCAGTTACCCTGGGGAGGACGAGCAGTACTTC.

V usage is TRBV16 and J usage is TRBJ1-2; 7 bases match TRBD1. The CDR3 spans 13 residues. Germline CDR1 is KGHSY and CDR2 is FQNENV. Losses at the gene ends were 4 bases for V and 4 bases for J; bases not matched to a gene: 3. CDR3 loop: CASSPGQSYGYTF. The DNA of the CDR3 is TGTGCCAGCAGCCCGGGACAGAGCTATGGCTACACCTTC.

V and J are TRBV19 and TRBJ1-2, with D unresolved. The germline V and J ends were trimmed by 6 bases and 5 bases, with 13 bases remaining between them. This CDR3 has 13 residues. Germline V gene sequence: CDR1 LNHDA, CDR2 SQIVND (reference sequence). This CDR3 reads CASSPREGYGYTF. In DNA form, the CDR3 reads TGTGCCAGTAGCCCCCGGGAGGGATATGGCTACACCTTC.

The V call is TRBV10-2, the J call TRBJ2-7; a weak D match, TRBD1 (5 bases). Germline-derived CDR1 and CDR2 are WSHSY and SAAADI. V lost 0 bases to trimming and J lost 3 bases, with 12 bases between them. CDR3 length: 15 amino acids. CDR3 bases: TGCGCCAGCAGTGAGTCAGGGGCAGATTACTACGAGCAGTACTTC. Protein: CASSESGADYYEQYF.

The chain is built from TRBV20-1 and TRBJ2-7; D ambiguous. V was trimmed by 5 bases and J by 7 bases, leaving 9 bases between them. The CDR3 is 10 amino acids. Germline V gives CDR1 DFQATT, CDR2 SNEGSKA (reference sequence). DNA of the CDR3: TGCAGTGCTGGCCTGTTTGAGCAGTACTTC. It encodes CSAGLFEQYF.

The chain couples TRBV6-5 to TRBJ1-4; D is unresolved. The germline V gene has CDR1 MNHEY and CDR2 SVGAGI. V lost 2 bases and J lost 5, with 6 bases in between. This CDR3 is 13 amino acids long. The CDR3 sequence: CASSYTLNEKLFF. In nucleotides, the CDR3 is TGTGCCAGCAGTTACACCCTAAATGAAAAACTGTTTTTT.